The subject of this entry is one TCR beta chain. An end of the junction does not agree with germline; a read error may underlie this. The data belong to a study of blood T cell repertoires in COVID-19. Study-wide context: COVID-19 samples from acute and convalescent phases originated in the United States, Italy and Spain. Sample material is recorded as cDNA or gDNA derived from T cells, B-cell-depleted T cells, or PBMCs.

Germline V lookup: CDR1 SGDLS, CDR2 YYNGEE. The CDR3 loop spans 13 amino acids. Assay: immunoSEQ multiplex PCR; the TCRdb copy retains only in-frame clones and omits some. Among over 300,000 clones listed, about 89% were seen once. Sequenced: peripheral blood. The chain joins TRBV9 to TRBJ1-1; 8 bases match TRBD1. This sequence was found in a man in his forties or fifties with acute or convalescent COVID-19. The CDR3 sequence is CAGSARQGTEAFF. DNA for the CDR3: TGTGCCGGCAGCGCCAGACAGGGGACTGAAGCTTTCTTT.